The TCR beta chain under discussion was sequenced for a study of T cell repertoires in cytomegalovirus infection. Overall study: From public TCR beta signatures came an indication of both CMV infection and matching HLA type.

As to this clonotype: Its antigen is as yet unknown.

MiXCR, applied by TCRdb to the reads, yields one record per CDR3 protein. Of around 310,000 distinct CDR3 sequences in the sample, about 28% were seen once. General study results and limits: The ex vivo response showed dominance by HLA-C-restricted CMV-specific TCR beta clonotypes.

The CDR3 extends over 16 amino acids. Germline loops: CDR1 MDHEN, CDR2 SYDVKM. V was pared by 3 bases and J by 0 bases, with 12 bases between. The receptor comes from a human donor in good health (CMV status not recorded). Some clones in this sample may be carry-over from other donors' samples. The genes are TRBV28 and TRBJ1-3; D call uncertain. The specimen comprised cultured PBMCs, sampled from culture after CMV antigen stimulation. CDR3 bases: TGTGCCAGCAGTTTGATCGGGCGGAGCTCTGGAAACACCATATATTTT. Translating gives CASSLIGRSSGNTIYF.